This is a list of T cell receptor beta chains from one sample in a study of blood T cell repertoires in COVID-19. Clones were sequenced by immunoSEQ multiplex PCR, and TCRdb holds only the in-frame ones, with some missing. The data show fewer than 85,000 clones, with about 89% seen just once and 8.3% held by the top ten. The sample comprised peripheral blood. Receptors were obtained from a man aged 50-60 years with active COVID-19. CDR3s include the opening cysteine and the closing phenylalanine or tryptophan. The D gene is left open where the match is weak. Clone size appears in some rows only: once, few, many, or a class for an expanded clone.

CDR3 protein: CASSQVVQGHGYTF; CDR3 DNA: TGCGCCAGCAGCCAAGTAGTACAGGGGCATGGCTACACCTTC; J gene: TRBJ1-2; D gene: TRBD1; V gene: TRBV4-1; clone size: NA
CDR3 protein: CASSVVAGNNSPLHF; CDR3 DNA: TGTGCCAGCAGCGTAGTGGCGGGGAACAATTCACCCCTCCACTTT; J gene: TRBJ1-6; D gene: NA; V gene: TRBV9; clone size: NA
CDR3 protein: CAWSVGTSGDNEQFF; CDR3 DNA: TGTGCCTGGAGTGTTGGGACTAGCGGCGACAATGAGCAGTTCTTC; J gene: TRBJ2-1; D gene: TRBD2; V gene: TRBV30; clone size: NA
CDR3 protein: CSVYTGSSGANVLTF; CDR3 DNA: TGCAGCGTTTATACAGGTAGCTCTGGGGCCAACGTCCTGACTTTC; J gene: TRBJ2-6; D gene: NA; V gene: TRBV29-1; clone size: once
CDR3 protein: CASTSGTSEHNEQFF; CDR3 DNA: TGTGCCAGCACCTCCGGGACTAGCGAGCACAATGAGCAGTTCTTC; J gene: TRBJ2-1; D gene: TRBD2; V gene: TRBV5-8; clone size: NA
CDR3 protein: CASSLGLAPYNEQFF; CDR3 DNA: TGTGCCAGCAGCTTAGGACTAGCGCCCTACAATGAGCAGTTCTTC; J gene: TRBJ2-1; D gene: TRBD2; V gene: TRBV7-9; clone size: NA
CDR3 protein: CASSLQAGTNTGELFF; CDR3 DNA: TGTGCCAGCAGCCTCCAAGCGGGGACGAACACCGGGGAGCTGTTTTTT; J gene: TRBJ2-2; D gene: TRBD2; V gene: TRBV11-3; clone size: NA
CDR3 protein: CASSSLQGVYGYTF; CDR3 DNA: TGTGCCAGCAGCTCCCTTCAGGGCGTCTATGGCTACACCTTC; J gene: TRBJ1-2; D gene: NA; V gene: TRBV6-5; clone size: NA
CDR3 protein: CASSYYGGQRSEAFF; CDR3 DNA: TGTGCCAGCAGTTACTACGGGGGGCAGAGATCTGAAGCTTTCTTT; J gene: TRBJ1-1; D gene: NA; V gene: TRBV6-2/TRBV6-3; clone size: NA
CDR3 protein: CASSLRDRGIAGNTIYF; CDR3 DNA: TGCGCCAGCAGCCTTCGGGACAGGGGAATCGCTGGAAACACCATATATTTT; J gene: TRBJ1-3; D gene: TRBD1; V gene: TRBV5-1; clone size: few
CDR3 protein: CSVETGNTIYF; CDR3 DNA: TGCAGCGTTGAAACAGGAAACACCATATATTTT; J gene: TRBJ1-3; D gene: NA; V gene: TRBV29-1; clone size: NA
CDR3 protein: CASSFNIGGGQLAKNIQYF; CDR3 DNA: TGTGCCAGCAGTTTCAATATCGGCGGCGGCCAGCTGGCCAAAAACATTCAGTACTTC; J gene: TRBJ2-4; D gene: NA; V gene: TRBV28; clone size: NA
CDR3 protein: CAITGQGLLADYGYTF; CDR3 DNA: TGTGCCATCACCGGACAGGGGCTCCTTGCGGATTATGGCTACACCTTC; J gene: TRBJ1-2; D gene: TRBD1; V gene: TRBV10-3; clone size: NA
CDR3 protein: CASSQVAGPSNTQYF; CDR3 DNA: TGTGCCAGCAGCCAAGTAGCGGGGCCCTCAAATACGCAGTATTTT; J gene: TRBJ2-3; D gene: TRBD2; V gene: TRBV3-1/TRBV3-2; clone size: NA
CDR3 protein: CASSRPGTRSEQYF; CDR3 DNA: TGTGCCAGCAGCCGACCCGGGACTAGAAGCGAGCAGTACTTC; J gene: TRBJ2-7; D gene: TRBD2; V gene: TRBV6-5; clone size: NA
CDR3 protein: CASSLGAGAYEQYF; CDR3 DNA: TGCGCCAGCAGCTTGGGAGCGGGAGCCTACGAGCAGTACTTC; J gene: TRBJ2-7; D gene: TRBD2; V gene: TRBV5-1; clone size: NA
CDR3 protein: CASSQDWGGTDTQYF; CDR3 DNA: TGTGCCAGCAGCCAAGATTGGGGGGGCACAGATACGCAGTATTTT; J gene: TRBJ2-3; D gene: NA; V gene: TRBV14; clone size: NA
CDR3 protein: CASSQDQSGGGANVLTF; CDR3 DNA: TGCGCCAGCAGCCAAGATCAGTCCGGCGGTGGGGCCAACGTCCTGACTTTC; J gene: TRBJ2-6; D gene: NA; V gene: TRBV4-3; clone size: NA
CDR3 protein: CASSQSTGTADTQYF; CDR3 DNA: TGTGCCAGCAGCCAGTCGACAGGGACTGCAGATACGCAGTATTTT; J gene: TRBJ2-3; D gene: NA; V gene: TRBV4-2; clone size: NA
CDR3 protein: CASSPSRQAEAFF; CDR3 DNA: TGTGCCAGCTCACCGTCCCGGCAGGCTGAAGCTTTCTTT; J gene: TRBJ1-1; D gene: NA; V gene: TRBV18; clone size: NA
CDR3 protein: CASSQGTGYGYTF; CDR3 DNA: TGTGCCAGCAGCCAAGGGACAGGCTATGGCTACACCTTC; J gene: TRBJ1-2; D gene: TRBD1; V gene: TRBV4-2; clone size: NA
CDR3 protein: CASRKQGTGIHEQFF; CDR3 DNA: TGTGCCAGCAGGAAGCAGGGGACAGGGATCCATGAGCAGTTCTTC; J gene: TRBJ2-1; D gene: TRBD1; V gene: TRBV28; clone size: NA